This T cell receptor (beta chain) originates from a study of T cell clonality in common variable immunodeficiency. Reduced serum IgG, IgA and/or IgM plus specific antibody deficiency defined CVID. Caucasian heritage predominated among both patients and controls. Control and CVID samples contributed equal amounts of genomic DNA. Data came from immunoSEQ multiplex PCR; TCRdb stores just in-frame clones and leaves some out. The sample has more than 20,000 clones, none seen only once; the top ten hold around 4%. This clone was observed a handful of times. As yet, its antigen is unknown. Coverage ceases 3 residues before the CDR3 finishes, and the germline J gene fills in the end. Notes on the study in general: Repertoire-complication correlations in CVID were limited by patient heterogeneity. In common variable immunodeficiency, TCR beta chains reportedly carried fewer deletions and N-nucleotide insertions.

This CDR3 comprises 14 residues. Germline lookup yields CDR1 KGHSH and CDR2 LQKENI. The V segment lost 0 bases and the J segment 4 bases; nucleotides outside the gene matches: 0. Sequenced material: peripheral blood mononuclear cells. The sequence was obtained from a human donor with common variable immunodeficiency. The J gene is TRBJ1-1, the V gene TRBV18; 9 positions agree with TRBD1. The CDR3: CASSPPTGGTEAFF. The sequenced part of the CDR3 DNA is TGTGCCAGCTCACCACCGACAGGGGGCACTGAA. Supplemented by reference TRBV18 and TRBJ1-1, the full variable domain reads NAGVMQNPRHLVRRRGQEARLRCSPMKGHSHVYWYRQLPEEGLKFMVYLQKENIIDESGMPKERFSAEFPKEGPSILRIQQVVRGDSAAYFCASSPPTGGTEAFFGQGTRLTVV.